The 22 T cell receptor beta chains below all came from one sample that was sequenced in a study of tissue-resident memory T cells in lung cancer. Overall study findings and caveats: Per patient, the most expanded clonotype made up on average approximately 20% of TRM cells.

CD103 expression was the sorting criterion for the CD8+ T cells. Their recognized antigens are unknown. Unique molecular identifiers were built into the TCR sequencing libraries. TCRdb used MiXCR to reprocess the reads, holding one entry per CDR3 protein. The sample comprises hundreds of distinct CDR3 sequences, 15% to 25% of which are singletons, and approximately 56% rests with the top ten. Sample: CD103+ CD8+ T cells from lung tumor tissue. The receptors stem from a human donor with treatment-naive lung cancer (subtype not recorded).

This clonotype is large within its sample. This chain links TRBV11-2 with TRBJ2-4, with a tentative D call TRBD1 (6 bases). Trimming removed 1 base at V and 8 bases at J, with 12 bases between. The CDR3 has 14 residues. CDR1 is SGHAT, CDR2 FQNNGV, per germline. The CDR3 nucleotides are TGTGCCAGCAGCTTAGGGTCAGGGGAGTACATTCAGTACTTC. Translation gives CASSLGSGEYIQYF.

By share, this clonotype ranks as large. The rearrangement links TRBV27 to TRBJ1-5; TRBD1 is a possible D gene (5 bases). CDR1 is MNHEY and CDR2 is SMNVEV in the germline V gene (reference sequence). The V end was cut by 5 bases, the J end by 0 bases, with 8 bases between. The CDR3 runs 14 residues. The CDR3 DNA follows: TGTGCCAGCAGTCCAGGGTATAGCAATCAGCCCCAGCATTTT. Its protein is CASSPGYSNQPQHF.

By proportion, this clonotype is large. The V and J genes are TRBV10-3 and TRBJ2-7, with 8 bases that match TRBD1. V gave up 4 bases and J gave up 3 bases; unmatched junction bases: 11. CDR1 and CDR2 (germline): ENHRY, SYGVKD. There are 16 residues in the CDR3. This CDR3 is CAISAGQVTVRYEQYF. The CDR3 nucleotides are TGTGCCATCAGTGCGGGACAGGTAACTGTTCGCTACGAGCAGTACTTC.

This clonotype is large in the sample. The gene calls are TRBV4-1 and TRBJ2-2; D unresolved. Germline V gene sequence: CDR1 MGHRA, CDR2 YSYEKL. CDR3 size: 14 residues. The ends were cut back, 3 bases at V and 5 bases at J, with 10 bases in the middle. The CDR3 DNA follows: TGCGCCAGCAGCCAGTCAGGACGAACCGGGGAGCTGTTTTTT. It encodes CASSQSGRTGELFF.

This clonotype is labeled as large (0.1 to 1%). The chain links TRBV7-2 to TRBJ1-1; 9 positions match TRBD1. Germline lookup yields CDR1 SGHTA and CDR2 FQGNSA. V gave up 5 bases and J gave up 5 bases; unmatched junction bases: 3. This CDR3 is 13 amino acids long. The DNA for the CDR3 is TGTGCCAGCAGCGTGACAGGGGGGACTGAAGCTTTCTTT. Encoded protein: CASSVTGGTEAFF.

Within the sample, this clonotype is large (0.1 to 1%). This chain links TRBV6-4 with TRBJ2-3; tentative D call: TRBD1 (6 bases). The CDR3 covers 15 residues. Germline CDR1 and CDR2: MRHNA and SNTAGT. The V end lost 2 bases, the J end lost 2 bases, and 11 bases lay between the germline ends. The CDR3 here is CASSDGGLHTDTQYF. DNA for the CDR3: TGTGCCAGCAGTGACGGGGGCCTTCACACAGATACGCAGTATTTT.

By share, this clonotype ranks as large. This sequence joins TRBV12-3 or TRBV12-4 and TRBJ2-7, with a tentative D call TRBD2 (5 bases). V was shortened by 6 bases and J by 4 bases, with 13 bases between the two germline ends. There are 13 residues in the CDR3. CDR3 bases: TGTGCCAGCAGGATCCCGGGGTTGTACGAGCAGTACTTC. It codes for CASRIPGLYEQYF.

This chain uses TRBV5-5 with TRBJ1-5, with D perhaps TRBD1 (5 bases). V dropped 0 bases and J dropped 5 bases, with 12 bases sitting between them. Per the germline V gene, CDR1 is SGHKS and CDR2 is YYEKEE (reference sequence). The CDR3 has 15 residues. The CDR3 loop is CASSLAGTSHQPQHF. The CDR3 nucleotides are TGTGCCAGCAGCTTGGCCGGGACGTCCCATCAGCCCCAGCATTTT.

By share, this clonotype ranks as large. The chain employs TRBV2 and TRBJ2-7; 7 positions agree with TRBD1. From germline, CDR1 is SNHLY and CDR2 FYNNEI. V lost 8 bases to trimming and J lost 3 bases; unmatched junction nucleotides: 7. There are 13 residues in the CDR3. The DNA for the CDR3 is TGTGCCAGCGGAGGCAGGGGGAACTACGAGCAGTACTTC. As protein: CASGGRGNYEQYF. Supplemented by reference TRBV2 and TRBJ2-7, the full variable domain reads EPEVTQTPSHQVTQMGQEVILRCVPISNHLYFYWYRQILGQKVEFLVSFYNNEISEKSEIFDDQFSVERPDGSNFTLKIRSTKLEDSAMYFCASGGRGNYEQYFGPGTRLTVT.

The chain links TRBV11-2 to TRBJ2-7; maybe TRBD2 (9 bases). The CDR3 is 18 amino acids. Germline V gene lookup returns CDR1 SGHAT and CDR2 FQNNGV. V lost 5 bases to trimming and J lost 3 bases, with 26 bases between them. The CDR3 loop is CASSPPGQGQREVYEQYF. CDR3 bases: TGTGCCAGCAGCCCCCCCGGACAGGGACAGCGGGAGGTCTACGAGCAGTACTTC.

This clonotype was counted between two and nine times. V usage is TRBV5-4 and J usage is TRBJ2-1, with TRBD2 matching over 8 bases. In germline, CDR1 is SGHNT, CDR2 YYREEE (reference sequence). Trimming at V came to 1 base and at J to 4 bases, leaving 13 bases not matched to a gene. The CDR3 runs 18 residues. The CDR3 is CASSLRLAGASLYNEQFF. As DNA, the CDR3 is TGTGCCAGCAGCTTGCGGCTAGCGGGCGCCTCCCTTTACAATGAGCAGTTCTTC.

This clonotype was seen only a few times. The chain links TRBV20-1 to TRBJ2-1, with 7 bases lining up with TRBD1. The CDR3 has 15 residues. V was pared by 3 bases and J by 6 bases, with 11 bases of the junction left unmatched. The germline CDR1 and CDR2 sequences are DFQATT and SNEGSKA (reference sequence). As DNA, the CDR3 is TGCAGTGCTAGTGGTTGGGACAGTAAATTCAATGAGCAGTTCTTC. It translates to CSASGWDSKFNEQFF.

This clonotype was recorded once. This sequence joins TRBV29-1 and TRBJ2-5; 9 bases map to TRBD2. The trim removed 4 bases at V and 4 bases at J, leaving 7 bases unmatched. The CDR3 runs 14 residues. Germline values: CDR1 SQVTM, CDR2 ANQGSEA. The CDR3 nucleotides read TGCAGCGTTGCGGTAGCGGGAGTGGGAGAGACCCAGTACTTC. Residues: CSVAVAGVGETQYF. The variable domain in full, completed from reference TRBV29-1 and TRBJ2-5, reads SAVISQKPSRDICQRGTSLTIQCQVDSQVTMMFWYRQQPGQSLTLIATANQGSEATYESGFVIDKFPISRPNLTFSTLTVSNMSPEDSSIYLCSVAVAGVGETQYFGPGTRLLVL.

The V call is TRBV29-1, the J call TRBJ2-2; D is uncertain. The V and J ends lost 4 bases and 7 bases respectively, with 10 bases between them. The CDR3 length is 12 residues. Germline CDR1 is SQVTM and CDR2 is ANQGSEA. CDR3 bases: TGCAGCGTTGTTCGTAGGTTCGGGGAGCTGTTTTTT. Translation: CSVVRRFGELFF.

By proportion, this clonotype is large. The V call is TRBV5-5, the J call TRBJ1-6; TRBD1 might be the D (6 bases). Germline CDR1 reads SGHKS; CDR2 reads YYEKEE (reference sequence). Between the trimmed V and J ends, which lost 3 bases and 7 bases, there was a span of 14 bases. The CDR3 consists of 15 residues. The CDR3 is CASSWGRGANSPLHF. The CDR3 nucleotides read TGTGCCAGCAGCTGGGGCAGGGGCGCAAATTCACCCCTCCACTTT. Combining the CDR3 with reference TRBV5-5 and TRBJ1-6 gives the whole variable domain DAGVTQSPTHLIKTRGQQVTLRCSPISGHKSVSWYQQVLGQGPQFIFQYYEKEERGRGNFPDRFSARQFPNYSSELNVNALLLGDSALYLCASSWGRGANSPLHFGNGTRLTVT.

By share of the sample, this clonotype is large. The chain has TRBV5-1 and TRBJ2-7; D is perhaps TRBD1 (6 bases). Germline lookup yields CDR1 SGHRS and CDR2 YFSETQ. V lost 4 bases and J lost 4, with 18 bases in between. This CDR3 is built from 15 residues. CDR3 sequence: CASSTLPSGVYEQYF. The DNA for the CDR3 is TGCGCCAGCAGCACTTTGCCCTCAGGGGTTTACGAGCAGTACTTC.

Concerning this clonotype: It differs at one base from a far larger clone, so likely a read error. The rearrangement joins TRBV10-3 to TRBJ2-7; 7 bases line up with TRBD2. In germline, CDR1 is ENHRY, CDR2 SYGVKD. V shed 5 bases, J shed 5 bases, and the junction held 9 bases outside the gene matches. The CDR3 extends over 14 amino acids. CDR3 sequence reads: CAISSAGLGHEQYF. Written as DNA, the CDR3 is TGTGCCATCAGTTCAGCGGGATTGGGCCACGAGCAGTACTTC.

In its sample, this clonotype is hyperexpanded (1% or more). The V gene is TRBV4-1, the J gene TRBJ2-7; possible D gene TRBD2, 5 bases. V was trimmed by 4 bases and J by 0 bases, leaving 19 bases between them. The germline gives CDR1 MGHRA, CDR2 YSYEKL. The length of the CDR3 is 17 residues. CDR3 sequence (DNA): TGCGCCAGCAGCCCTCTTATTGGAGCGGTAAGCTCCTACGAGCAGTACTTC. Protein product: CASSPLIGAVSSYEQYF.

This sequence joins TRBV29-1 and TRBJ2-3; weak D call: TRBD2 (7 bases). Germline V lookup: CDR1 SQVTM, CDR2 ANQGSEA. The CDR3 has 15 residues. Trimming removed 1 base from V and 6 bases from J, with 17 bases in between. The DNA for the CDR3 is TGCAGCGTTGAAGGGGGTCGGGGGCGGGGGGATACGCAGTATTTT. It yields the protein CSVEGGRGRGDTQYF.

The rearrangement joins TRBV9 to TRBJ1-1; the D is unclear. V shed 1 base and J shed 1 base, with 14 bases lying between them. This CDR3 has 16 residues. Germline V gene data show CDR1 as SGDLS and CDR2 as YYNGEE. CDR3 in DNA: TGTGCCAGCAGCGTACTTAAGACAACCTGGAACACTGAAGCTTTCTTT. This encodes CASSVLKTTWNTEAFF.

This chain links TRBV3-1 with TRBJ2-5; 7 nucleotides align to TRBD2. The V gene end was trimmed by 0 bases and the J gene end by 5 bases; junction bases not matched to a gene: 6. Germline V gene data show CDR1 as LGHDT and CDR2 as YNNKEL (reference sequence). The CDR3 totals 15 residues. The CDR3, as DNA: TGTGCCAGCAGCCAAGAAGGCAGGGAGGGGGAGACCCAGTACTTC. Its protein product is CASSQEGREGETQYF.

This clonotype is large (0.1 to 1%). V is TRBV27 and J is TRBJ2-5, with TRBD2 matching 9 bases. Germline V gene sequence: CDR1 MNHEY, CDR2 SMNVEV (reference sequence). This CDR3 comprises 16 residues. After removal of 2 bases from V and 5 bases from J, the junction contained 9 bases not matched to a gene. The CDR3 reads CASSLEGGRAWETQYF. In DNA form, the CDR3 reads TGTGCCAGCAGTTTAGAGGGCGGGAGGGCTTGGGAGACCCAGTACTTC.